This TCR beta chain was observed in a study of blood T cells in healthy people across ages. Donors were healthy Caucasian individuals from Russia aged roughly 6 to 90. For the second PCR, which ran for 7 to 11 cycles, a sample-barcoded 5' primer and a J-beta primer mix were used. TCRdb fed the 5' RACE reads into MiXCR, producing one record per CDR3 protein. The sample has some 800,000 distinct CDR3 sequences, more than 20% seen once. CDR3 size: 15 residues. Trimming removed 2 bases from V and 5 bases from J; junction bases left unmatched: 8. Germline V lookup: CDR1 SGDLS, CDR2 YYNGEE. The sample was also linked to a second study, of T cells of mothers and their children.

This receptor was obtained from a boy aged 5-17 years in good health. The chain is built from TRBV9 and TRBJ2-3; 7 positions agree with TRBD1. Sequenced input: blood. In DNA, the CDR3 is TGTGCCAGCAGCGTTTATGTGGCAGGGGGAGATACGCAGTATTTT. Protein product: CASSVYVAGGDTQYF.